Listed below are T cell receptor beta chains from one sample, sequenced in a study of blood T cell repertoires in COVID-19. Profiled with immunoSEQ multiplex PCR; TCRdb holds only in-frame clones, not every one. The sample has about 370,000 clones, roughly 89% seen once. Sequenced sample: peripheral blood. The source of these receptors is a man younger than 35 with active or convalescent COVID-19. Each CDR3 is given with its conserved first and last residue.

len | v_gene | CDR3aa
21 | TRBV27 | CVSSFPDLLQGTPPRTGELFF
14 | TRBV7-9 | CASSLRGLGETQYF
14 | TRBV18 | CASSPTRDSEKLFF
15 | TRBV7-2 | CASTDTAPPFTEAFF
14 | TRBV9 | CASSVKGLYNEQFF
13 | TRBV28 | CASRGGNNEKLFF
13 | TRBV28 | CASSQGTDYGYTF
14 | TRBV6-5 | CASSYLGGVREQFF
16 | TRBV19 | CASSMIGTGSLQPQHF
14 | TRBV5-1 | CASSLSTGDGELFF
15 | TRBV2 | CASSDFSGSDTEAFF
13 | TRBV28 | CASSWGPNYGYTF
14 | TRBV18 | CASSPWDSSEKLFF
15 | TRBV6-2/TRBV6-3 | CASSYGGSGQETQYF
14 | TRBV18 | CASSPPPRGNEQFF
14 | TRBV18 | CASSPTESNQPQHF
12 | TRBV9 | CASGRGDSPLHF
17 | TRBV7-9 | CASSSSLTGATNEKLFF
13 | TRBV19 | CASMAGSNSPLHF
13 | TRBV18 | CASSPPGQETQYF
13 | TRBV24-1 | CATSDGTFYEQYF
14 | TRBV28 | CASSFRTGVQPQHF
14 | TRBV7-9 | CASSWSWENYGYTF
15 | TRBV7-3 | CASSLLPGRGETQYF
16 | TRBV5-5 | CASSIRPGSPNTEAFF
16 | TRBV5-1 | CASSLVASGYTDTQYF
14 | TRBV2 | CASSEGQGYQPQHF
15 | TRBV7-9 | CASSPRTSRENEQFF
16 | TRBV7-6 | CASSPRDSYSYNEQFF
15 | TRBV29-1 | CSVEESTGGGYGYTF
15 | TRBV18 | CASSLQVIRSNEQFF
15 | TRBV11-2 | CASSLNILPNEKLFF
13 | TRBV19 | CAGSTDYNSPLHF
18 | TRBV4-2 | CASSQGRVSLDRETEAFF
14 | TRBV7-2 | CASSLALSTGELFF
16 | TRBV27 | CASSLYGGTAYNEQFF
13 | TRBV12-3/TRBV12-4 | CASSDWSEETQYF
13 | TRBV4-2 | CASSLGVLYEQYF
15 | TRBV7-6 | CASSARTTPNEKLFF